The 26 T cell receptor beta chains below come from one sample, sequenced in a study of regulatory T cells in long-lasting Graves disease. CDR3-region Arm-PCR and iRepertoire HTBI primers produced the TCR beta libraries. TCRdb re-called the multiplex PCR reads with MiXCR, one entry per CDR3 protein. The repertoire holds 300,000 to 450,000 distinct CDR3 sequences, with about a sixth as singletons. The time point is: newly diagnosed GD, antithyroid drugs for less than 3 months. RNA extracted from PBMCs served as the sequencing template. Sequencing used peripheral blood mononuclear cells (PBMCs), obtained at new diagnosis, from a patient treated with antithyroid drugs. The source is a female donor with Graves disease.

This clonotype was counted a few times. The chain couples TRBV24-1 to TRBJ1-2; D gene uncertain. Germline CDR1 reads KGHDR; CDR2 reads SFDVKD. The CDR3 runs to 13 residues. V lost 5 bases and J lost 3, with 9 bases in between. CDR3 residues: CATSGSTDYGYTF. The CDR3 region has the DNA TGTGCCACCAGTGGCTCCACGGACTATGGCTACACCTTC.

This chain uses TRBV12-3 or TRBV12-4 with TRBJ1-5; 7 nucleotides match TRBD1. CDR3 length: 15 amino acids. The V segment lost 3 bases and the J segment 4 bases; nucleotides outside the gene matches: 6. The CDR3 DNA reads TGTGCCAGCAGTTTGTTGGCAGGGGGAAATCAGCCCCAGCATTTT. Translating gives CASSLLAGGNQPQHF.

The chain is built from TRBV9 and TRBJ2-1; maybe TRBD2 (6 bases). In germline, CDR1 is SGDLS, CDR2 YYNGEE. CDR3 size: 19 residues. V dropped 0 bases and J dropped 0 bases, with 19 bases sitting between them. The CDR3 sequence: CASSVGRLGRGSSYNEQFF. The CDR3 DNA sequence: TGTGCCAGCAGCGTAGGGCGGCTGGGGCGGGGATCCTCCTACAATGAGCAGTTCTTC.

This clonotype was counted ten times or more. The rearrangement joins TRBV2 to TRBJ2-7; D is possibly TRBD2 (6 bases). Trimming took 4 bases from V and 12 from J, leaving 10 bases between them. This CDR3 contains 10 residues. CDR1 and CDR2 (germline): SNHLY, FYNNEI. CDR3 bases: TGTGCCAGCAGTGGCGGGATGCCGTACTTC. Its protein product is CASSGGMPYF.

There are many counts of this clonotype. The rearrangement uses TRBV10-3 and TRBJ2-1; D is perhaps TRBD1 or TRBD2 (6 bases each). Germline lookup yields CDR1 ENHRY and CDR2 SYGVKD. The ends were cut back, 3 bases at V and 15 bases at J, with 21 bases in the middle. The length of the CDR3 is 14 residues. In nucleotides, the CDR3 is TGTGCCATCAGTGACTCGCCTTCGGGGGCGGCGCCGTTCTTC. Amino acids: CAISDSPSGAAPFF.

J is TRBJ2-1 and V is TRBV19; TRBD1 agrees at 9 bases. CDR1 is LNHDA, CDR2 SQIVND, per germline (reference sequence). The ends lost 10 bases at V and 5 bases at J; junction bases unmatched: 9. CDR3 length: 14 residues. The CDR3 sequence is CATSPWTGDNEQFF. CDR3 bases: TGTGCCACCTCCCCTTGGACAGGGGACAATGAGCAGTTCTTC. Filled out from reference TRBV19 and TRBJ2-1, the complete variable domain reads DGGITQSPKYLFRKEGQNVTLSCEQNLNHDAMYWYRQDPGQGLRLIYYSQIVNDFQKGDIAEGYSVSREKKESFPLTVTSAQKNPTAFYLCATSPWTGDNEQFFGPGTRLTVL.

A few counts support this clonotype. The V call is TRBV19, the J call TRBJ1-2; TRBD1 is a possible D gene (5 bases). Germline CDR1 reads LNHDA; CDR2 reads SQIVND (reference sequence). The CDR3 has 16 residues. The V end lost 7 bases, the J end lost 1 base, and 19 bases lay between the germline ends. The CDR3 region is CASTIDSNRLNYGYTF. The CDR3 DNA reads as TGTGCCAGTACTATCGACAGCAACCGTCTTAACTATGGCTACACCTTC.

This clonotype came up a few times. The chain links TRBV5-6 to TRBJ2-5, with 11 nucleotides matching TRBD1. The germline V gene has CDR1 SGHDT and CDR2 YYEEEE. CDR3 length: 15 residues. V lost 2 bases, J lost 4 bases, and 4 bases stayed unmatched. As DNA, the CDR3 is TGTGCCAGCAGCTTCCTGGACAGGGGGCCAGAGACCCAGTACTTC. This translates into CASSFLDRGPETQYF.

The chain uses TRBV29-1 and TRBJ2-1, with 10 bases aligning to TRBD1. The CDR3 totals 14 residues. Germline V gives CDR1 SQVTM, CDR2 ANQGSEA. The CDR3 nucleotides read TGCACCGGGGGCCGGGACAGGGGATACAATGAGCAGTTCTTC. This codes for CTGGRDRGYNEQFF.

The rearrangement joins TRBV10-2 to TRBJ1-3; D gene uncertain. CDR1 WSHSY and CDR2 SAAADI come from the germline V gene. The V end lost 8 bases, the J end lost 0 bases, and 17 bases lay between the germline ends. This CDR3 is 16 amino acids long. This CDR3 is CASSQNRRSSGNTIYF. The CDR3 nucleotides read TGCGCCAGCTCTCAAAATAGGAGGAGCTCTGGAAACACCATATATTTT.

In this sample, this clonotype turned up a few times. This chain links TRBV19 with TRBJ1-5; 9 bases agree with TRBD1. The CDR3 is made up of 14 amino acids. V lost 5 bases and J lost 6; bases outside the gene matches: 5. The germline V gene has CDR1 LNHDA and CDR2 SQIVND (reference sequence). The CDR3 reads CASSDTGGGQPQHF. The CDR3 DNA follows: TGTGCCAGTAGTGATACAGGGGGCGGTCAGCCCCAGCATTTT.

This clonotype has at least ten counts. The V gene is TRBV2, the J gene TRBJ1-5; D not certain. The V gene's germline CDR1 is SNHLY and CDR2 FYNNEI. This CDR3 is 15 amino acids long. V was cut by 2 bases and J by 4 bases, with 12 bases left in between. CDR3 DNA: TGTGCCAGCAGTGAATTAAGGAGAGCTAATCAGCCCCAGCATTTT. This translates into CASSELRRANQPQHF.

This clonotype was seen ten or more times. The gene calls are TRBV7-2 and TRBJ1-1, with TRBD1 as a possible D gene (6 bases). Germline CDR1 and CDR2: SGHTA and FQGNSA. V was trimmed by 1 base and J by 4 bases, leaving 22 bases between them. The CDR3 is 18 residues long. For the CDR3, the DNA is TGTGCCAGCAGCTTAGGTCGCGGACAGAGTTCGGTTGGCACTGAAGCTTTCTTT. It is translated as CASSLGRGQSSVGTEAFF.

This clonotype was recorded once. A read error may be the cause here, since a much bigger clone is one base away. V gene TRBV2 combines with J gene TRBJ2-5, with TRBD2 matching 15 bases. Germline V lookup: CDR1 SNHLY, CDR2 FYNNEI. This CDR3 is built from 13 residues. V shed 9 bases and J 10 bases; nucleotides not matched to a gene: 6. CDR3 amino acids: CARRTSGRANQYF. The CDR3 DNA sequence: TGTGCCAGACGGACTAGCGGGAGGGCTAACCAGTACTTC.

V gene TRBV5-5 combines with J gene TRBJ1-1; D is unresolved. The germline V gene encodes CDR1 SGHKS and CDR2 YYEKEE (reference sequence). V was shortened by 0 bases and J by 7 bases, with 10 bases between the two germline ends. The CDR3 contains 13 residues. As DNA, the CDR3 is TGTGCCAGCAGCTTGGTTCTTCCCGATGAAGCTTTCTTT. Its protein is CASSLVLPDEAFF.

This clonotype has at least ten counts. The chain couples TRBV28 to TRBJ2-7, with 8 bases fitting TRBD1. Germline V CDR1 and CDR2: MDHEN, SYDVKM. CDR3 length: 14 residues. V shed 5 bases and J 1 base; nucleotides not matched to a gene: 4. Here the CDR3 reads CASSQGAGSYEQYF. The CDR3 DNA sequence: TGTGCCAGCAGTCAGGGGGCCGGGTCCTACGAGCAGTACTTC.

Comment on this clonotype: One base away lies a much larger clone, so this may be a sequencing read error. J is TRBJ2-1 and V is TRBV18, with D unclear. The CDR3 loop spans 15 amino acids. Looked up from germline, CDR1 is KGHSH and CDR2 is LQKENI. Trimming stripped 3 bases from V and 7 bases from J, with 16 bases between. The CDR3 region is CASSPNRLGWNEQFF. In DNA, the CDR3 is TGTGCCAGCTCACCCAACCGTTTGGGGTGGAATGAGCAGTTCTTC.

The chain has TRBV7-2 and TRBJ1-4; D not resolved. CDR3 length: 14 amino acids. Between the trimmed V and J ends, which lost 2 bases and 0 bases, there was a span of 4 bases. The germline CDR1 and CDR2 sequences are SGHTA and FQGNSA. CDR3 bases: TGTGCCAGCAGCTTACAATCAACTAATGAAAAACTGTTTTTT. Translated, it gives CASSLQSTNEKLFF.

This clonotype was found many times. This rearrangement joins TRBV2 to TRBJ2-4; 8 positions agree with TRBD1. Germline lookup yields CDR1 SNHLY and CDR2 FYNNEI. The CDR3 consists of 16 residues. J gave up 0 bases and V 6 bases, and 7 bases lay outside the gene matches. This CDR3 reads CASRRQGPLAKNIQYF. CDR3 DNA sequence: TGTGCCAGCAGACGACAGGGGCCTCTAGCCAAAAACATTCAGTACTTC. Full variable domain (outside the CDR3, taken from reference TRBV2 and TRBJ2-4): EPEVTQTPSHQVTQMGQEVILRCVPISNHLYFYWYRQILGQKVEFLVSFYNNEISEKSEIFDDQFSVERPDGSNFTLKIRSTKLEDSAMYFCASRRQGPLAKNIQYFGAGTRLSVL.

This clonotype was seen many times. V gene TRBV12-3 or TRBV12-4 combines with J gene TRBJ2-2; 8 positions agree with TRBD1. The CDR3 covers 15 residues. V gave up 9 bases and J gave up 5 bases; unmatched junction bases: 11. In nucleotides, the CDR3 is TGTGCCAGTAGGGGAGGACAGGGCTTTACCGGGGAGCTGTTTTTT. It specifies CASRGGQGFTGELFF.

The rearrangement joins TRBV11-2 to TRBJ1-1; 7 bases are shared with TRBD1. The CDR3 contains 15 residues. The junction had 4 bases not matched to a gene; V was cut back by 0 bases and J by 3 bases. Per germline, CDR1 SGHAT and CDR2 FQNNGV. The CDR3 is CASSLDPGTDTEAFF. The CDR3 nucleotides read TGTGCCAGCAGCTTAGATCCCGGGACAGACACTGAAGCTTTCTTT.

Ten or more counts support this clonotype. The chain uses TRBV28 and TRBJ1-4; TRBD1 aligns across 7 bases. The germline V gene encodes CDR1 MDHEN and CDR2 SYDVKM. The length of the CDR3 is 15 residues. V trimming: 3 bases; J trimming: 7 bases; junction bases outside the gene matches: 8. CDR3 sequence reads: CASSLPQGGGEKLFF. The CDR3 nucleotides are TGTGCCAGCAGTTTGCCGCAGGGGGGAGGTGAAAAACTGTTTTTT.

This clonotype was seen ten or more times. The chain has TRBV6-5 and TRBJ1-1; no clear D. Trimming removed 0 bases at V and 1 base at J, with 9 bases between. This CDR3 comprises 15 residues. Germline CDR1 MNHEY, CDR2 SVGAGI. CDR3: CASSYSGYPNTEAFF. The CDR3 nucleotides are TGTGCCAGCAGTTACTCTGGGTATCCGAACACTGAAGCTTTCTTT.

About this clonotype: A far larger clone is one nucleotide away, so this likely arose from a read error. The chain employs TRBV13 and TRBJ2-4; no clear D. From germline, CDR1 is PRHDT and CDR2 FYEKMQ (reference sequence). Trimming shortened V by 5 bases and J by 8 bases, and 19 bases separated the two germline ends. CDR3 length equals 15 residues. CDR3 region: CASSLEVAVGDIQYF. The CDR3 DNA reads as TGTGCCAGCAGCCTTGAAGTGGCGGTGGGTGACATTCAGTACTTC.

V usage is TRBV7-2 and J usage is TRBJ1-1; possible D gene TRBD1, 5 bases. Germline V gives CDR1 SGHTA, CDR2 FQGNSA. Trimming removed 1 base from V and 4 bases from J, with 16 bases in between. The CDR3 is 16 residues long. CDR3 sequence reads: CASSLVGGNLGTEAFF. For the CDR3, the DNA is TGTGCCAGCAGCTTAGTTGGGGGTAACTTGGGCACTGAAGCTTTCTTT.

This clonotype was detected a few times. The germline gene is not matched at one end of the junction; a read error may be the cause. This rearrangement joins TRBV4-1 to TRBJ1-1; the D is unclear. Germline CDR1 reads MGHRA; CDR2 reads YSYEKL. This CDR3 has 16 residues. CDR3 in amino acids: CASSPRLAGSPGELSF. DNA for the CDR3: TGCGCCAGCAGCCCCAGACTAGCGGGAAGTCCCGGGGAGCTGTCTTTT.